These T cell receptor beta chains were read from a single sample in a study of blood T cells in healthy people across ages. MiXCR, run by TCRdb on the 5' RACE reads, gives a single entry per CDR3 protein. The sample lists some 800,000 distinct CDR3 sequences; under 45% were seen once. Sequenced sample: blood. Source of these receptors: a man in his 60s in good health. Each CDR3 is given with its conserved first and last residue. The order of the fields is V gene, CDR3 protein.

TRBV11-3 | CASSPTRWGTGDGTDTQYF
TRBV2 | CASRETVLREKLFF
TRBV4-1 | CASKKIGQGFNEQFF
TRBV11-3 | CASSFGTTDNEQFF
TRBV2 | CASNTGWNQPQHF
TRBV10-3 | CAISDAVTDTQYF
TRBV2 | CASSEGGGRSYEQYF
TRBV20-1 | CSASGGTRQTKAFF
TRBV9 | CASSVGGAAAGEQFF
TRBV29-1 | CSVSGERGGGSGELFF
TRBV20-1 | CSATDRVFDEQYF
TRBV7-9 | CASSPRDRYEQYF
TRBV12-3/TRBV12-4 | CASSLSATGDFYEQYF
TRBV2 | CASRVTGSGANVLTF
TRBV6-2/TRBV6-3 | CASRQRYNSPLHF
TRBV4-3 | CASSQNRGVYEQYF
TRBV6-5 | CASTQDGGSTYNEQFF
TRBV27 | CASSVGRQGGEQFF
TRBV27 | CASRQGAFGNEQFF
TRBV7-2 | CASIPLPGHPLSGANVLTF
TRBV7-9 | CASSGYGANVLTF
TRBV7-9 | CASSFDLNTDTQYF
TRBV7-9 | CASSLGLLGSYNEQFF
TRBV3-1 | CASSQNRGGEQYF
TRBV11-2 | CASSPTPYNEQFF
TRBV7-8 | CASSLGRALAGFLDTQYF
TRBV27 | CASNALPGPDTQYF
TRBV9 | CASSQTRAGGPETQYF
TRBV7-9 | CASSSPESEQFF
TRBV20-1 | CSARDRGTGTGVTYNEQFF
TRBV5-1 | CASSLDRVVGGYTF
TRBV5-1 | CASSLDEGTDNEQFF
TRBV9 | CASSPRTSLDYNEQFF